The 7 T cell receptor beta chains below were found in one sample sequenced in a study of monozygotic twins with cystic fibrosis (dated by TCRdb to the early 2020s). The method was the immunoSEQ multiplex PCR assay. This immuneACCESS table, as held by TCRdb, lists in-frame sequences with V and J called but not all clones. Of the missing ones, under half trace to an unresolved V gene in checked studies; the others have no known cause. This sample holds about 14,000 clones; roughly 85% were observed only once. The top ten clonotypes cover approximately 1.1% of the sample. Sequences were obtained from blood. The origin of the receptors is a boy aged 5 to 17 with cystic fibrosis.

The rearrangement links TRBV18 to TRBJ2-7; 8 bases match TRBD2. CDR1 and CDR2 (germline): KGHSH, LQKENI. This CDR3 has 16 amino acids. The V gene end was trimmed by 0 bases and the J gene end by 0 bases; junction bases not matched to a gene: 4. CDR3 DNA sequence: TGTGCCAGCTCACCACCGGCGGGGGGTAGCTCCTACGAGCAGTACTTC. The encoded protein is CASSPPAGGSSYEQYF.

The chain has TRBV28 and TRBJ2-3; 7 bases line up with TRBD2. CDR1 and CDR2 from the germline V gene are MDHEN and SYDVKM. This CDR3 is built from 17 residues. After removal of 7 bases from V and 5 bases from J, the junction contained 18 bases not matched to a gene. The CDR3 coding sequence is TGTGCCAGCAACCCAGGCTACGAGGGAGGGCAAGGAGATACGCAGTATTTT. Protein: CASNPGYEGGQGDTQYF.

This clone was seen once. The chain employs TRBV5-5 and TRBJ2-7; D is possibly TRBD1 or TRBD2 (5 bases each). From germline, CDR1 is SGHKS and CDR2 YYEKEE (reference sequence). The V and J ends lost 4 bases and 3 bases respectively, with 8 bases between them. This CDR3 spans 12 amino acids. CDR3 bases: TGTGCCAGCAGCCGGGACCACTACGAGCAGTACTTC. This translates into CASSRDHYEQYF.

The chain carries TRBV18 and TRBJ1-3, with D uncertain. Germline CDR1 is KGHSH and CDR2 is LQKENI. The CDR3 length is 15 residues. With 0 bases removed from V and 7 bases from J, the gap between germline ends came to 13 bases. In DNA, the CDR3 is TGTGCCAGCTCACCACCTGAGGAACCTTGGAACACCATATATTTT. Translation: CASSPPEEPWNTIYF.

V is TRBV12-1 and J is TRBJ2-5; the table assigns TRBD2, which was not confirmed against the DNA. TRBV12-1 is a known pseudogene. The length of the CDR3 is 18 residues. The CDR3 sequence: CASTHRLAGDLGQETQYF. The DNA of the CDR3 is TGTGCCAGCACCCATCGACTAGCGGGAGATCTGGGTCAAGAGACCCAGTACTTC.

The CDR3 sequence is CASSISENTEAFF. The CDR3 bases are TGTGCCAGTAGTATCTCAGAGAACACTGAAGCTTTCTTT. The rearrangement uses TRBV19 and TRBJ1-1; D not resolved. V was pared by 3 bases and J by 1 base, with 6 bases between. Germline V gives CDR1 LNHDA, CDR2 SQIVND (reference sequence). This CDR3 comprises 13 residues.

The rearrangement links TRBV6-5 to TRBJ2-2; D is uncertain. Trimming removed 1 base at V and 4 bases at J, with 4 bases between. Germline V gene sequence: CDR1 MNHEY, CDR2 SVGAGI. The CDR3 has 13 amino acids. This CDR3 is CASSYWVTGELFF. The CDR3, as DNA: TGTGCCAGCAGTTACTGGGTCACCGGGGAGCTGTTTTTT.